One sample yielded the 6 T cell receptor beta chains listed below, sequenced in a study of CD8+CD57+ T cells in acquired aplastic anemia. The TCR beta profiling, which covered VDJ combination and CDR3 sequence, was carried out using genomic DNA as the template. TCRdb passed the reads through MiXCR, listing each CDR3 protein once. The table has about 170,000 distinct CDR3 sequences, just under 65% seen once. Sequenced sample: sorted CD4+, CD8+, or CD8+CD57+ T cells (not recorded which) from PBMCs. Every receptor here comes from a human donor in good health.

This clonotype was observed many times. V and J are TRBV12-3 or TRBV12-4 and TRBJ2-1, with 11 bases identical to TRBD2. J gave up 9 bases and V 1 base, and 2 bases lay outside the gene matches. This CDR3 spans 14 amino acids. The CDR3 DNA is TGTGCCAGCAGTTTAGTTACTAGCGGGAGTGAGCAGTTCTTC. Translated, it gives CASSLVTSGSEQFF.

This clonotype was observed a few times. This chain links TRBV2 with TRBJ2-1, with 9 bases identical to TRBD1. The germline CDR1 and CDR2 sequences are SNHLY and FYNNEI. J lost 9 bases, V lost 6 bases, and 9 bases had no gene match. This CDR3 spans 14 amino acids. The CDR3 DNA follows: TGTGCCAGCAGCCACCGGGACAGGGAGGGTGAGCAGTTCTTC. Its protein product is CASSHRDREGEQFF.

V gene TRBV7-9 combines with J gene TRBJ1-2; D ambiguous. The length of the CDR3 is 14 residues. V shed 5 bases and J shed 7 bases, with 17 bases lying between them. Per germline, CDR1 SEHNR and CDR2 FQNEAQ (reference sequence). CDR3 nucleotides: TGTGCCAGCAGCCCTCCATGCCTGGTTAGTGGCTACACCTTC. This codes for CASSPPCLVSGYTF.

This clonotype was counted a few times. This chain connects TRBV24-1 to TRBJ1-2; D is perhaps TRBD1 (6 bases). Germline CDR1 and CDR2: KGHDR and SFDVKD. The CDR3 extends over 12 amino acids. V gave up 4 bases and J gave up 8 bases, with 10 bases separating them. CDR3 amino acids: CATSDPDRGYTF. The CDR3, as DNA: TGTGCCACCAGTGACCCCGACAGGGGCTACACCTTC.

This clonotype was found a few times. The chain has TRBV2 and TRBJ1-6; maybe TRBD1 (6 bases). The CDR3 contains 14 residues. Germline V lookup: CDR1 SNHLY, CDR2 FYNNEI. Trimming removed 4 bases at V and 6 bases at J, with 10 bases between. The CDR3, as DNA: TGTGCCAGCAGTGTAAACAGGGTTAATTCACCCCTCCACTTT. This codes for CASSVNRVNSPLHF.

J is TRBJ2-7 and V is TRBV20-1, with 8 bases fitting TRBD2. After removal of 5 bases from V and 3 bases from J, the junction contained 9 bases not matched to a gene. CDR1 is DFQATT, CDR2 SNEGSKA, per germline (reference sequence). The CDR3 consists of 14 residues. CDR3 DNA: TGCAGTGCTTTCATAACTAGCGGCCTCTACGAGCAGTACTTC. As protein: CSAFITSGLYEQYF.